Detailed here is one TCR beta chain. This record comes from a study of blood T cell repertoires in COVID-19. The wider study: PBMCs, B-cell-depleted T cells, or T cells provided the cDNA or gDNA that made up the material.

Measured with immunoSEQ multiplex PCR; TCRdb has only the in-frame clones, and not every one. Counted here are 300,000 to 350,000 clones, 88% occurring once; the ten biggest clones make up 5.5% to 7.5%. The CDR3 runs 13 residues. V trimming: 5 bases; J trimming: 8 bases; junction bases outside the gene matches: 5. Germline V lookup: CDR1 SGHTA, CDR2 FQGNSA. The sequenced sample consisted of peripheral blood. This sequence joins TRBV7-2 and TRBJ1-5; 8 positions match TRBD1. The source is a woman in her 70s with COVID-19, enrolled during active disease. The CDR3 loop reads CASSTDRAEPQHF. CDR3 DNA sequence: TGTGCCAGCAGCACGGACAGGGCAGAGCCCCAGCATTTT.